The 10 T cell receptor beta chains below all came from one sample that was sequenced in a study of a mutant IDH1 vaccine in newly diagnosed glioma. Time point: baseline, week 1 (first vaccination visit). Treatment indicated: pre-vaccination baseline after standard-of-care therapy. Assay used: immunoSEQ multiplex PCR; TCRdb lists only in-frame clones, some missing. The sample yields about 67,000 clones, over 70% seen once. The sample here was peripheral blood mononuclear cells (PBMCs), taken from a glioma patient treated with radiotherapy, temozolomide or both. The receptors were gathered from a woman between 18 and 30 years old with glioma. Some clones in this sample may be carry-over from other donors' samples.

This clone was seen a handful of times. The V gene is TRBV11-3, the J gene TRBJ2-7; TRBD1 agrees at 10 bases. CDR3 size: 15 residues. J gave up 3 bases and V 5 bases, and 7 bases lay outside the gene matches. Germline V lookup: CDR1 SGHNT, CDR2 YENEEA. In DNA form, the CDR3 reads TGTGCCAGCAGCCCTCCGGGACAGGGGAGCTACGAGCAGTACTTC. Translated, it gives CASSPPGQGSYEQYF. Full variable domain (rest looked up from reference TRBV11-3 and TRBJ2-7): EAGVVQSPRYKIIEKKQPVAFWCNPISGHNTLYWYLQNLGQGPELLIRYENEEAVDDSQLPKDRFSAERLKGVDSTLKIQPAELGDSAVYLCASSPPGQGSYEQYFGPGTRLTVT.

The rearrangement uses TRBV29-1 and TRBJ2-5, with TRBD1 matching 10 bases. The CDR3 is made up of 15 amino acids. The germline V gene has CDR1 SQVTM and CDR2 ANQGSEA. The V segment lost 6 bases and the J segment 6 bases; nucleotides outside the gene matches: 13. The CDR3 coding sequence is TGCAGCGTCCGGGGTGGGGACAGGGGTCTGAAGACCCAGTACTTC. It yields the protein CSVRGGDRGLKTQYF.

The rearrangement joins TRBV5-4 to TRBJ1-4; D possibly corresponds to TRBD1 (6 bases). Germline assignment: CDR1 SGHNT and CDR2 YYREEE (reference sequence). V lost 4 bases to trimming and J lost 7 bases, with 17 bases between them. CDR3 length: 15 residues. The DNA for the CDR3 is TGTGCCAGCAGCCCCCAGACAGGATGGAGTGAAAAACTGTTTTTT. This sequence encodes CASSPQTGWSEKLFF.

The sample holds a few counts of this clone. The J gene is TRBJ2-5, the V gene TRBV15, with D unclear. This CDR3 has 13 residues. V shed 3 bases and J shed 5 bases, with 10 bases lying between them. Germline CDR1 and CDR2: LNHNV and YYDKDF (reference sequence). The CDR3 DNA reads TGTGCCACCAGCAGTACGGACGAGGAGACCCAGTACTTC. The encoded protein is CATSSTDEETQYF.

The rearrangement uses TRBV7-2 and TRBJ2-2; TRBD1 agrees at 9 bases. V lost 3 bases, J lost 5 bases, and 4 bases stayed unmatched. The CDR3 is 15 amino acids. In germline, CDR1 is SGHTA, CDR2 FQGNSA. As DNA, the CDR3 is TGTGCCAGCAGCTTCACAGGGGGCATGACCGGGGAGCTGTTTTTT. Its translation is CASSFTGGMTGELFF.

This sequence joins TRBV4-1 and TRBJ2-5; TRBD2 matches at 11 bases. J gave up 1 base and V 2 bases, and 0 bases lay outside the gene matches. The CDR3 spans 15 residues. The germline CDR1 and CDR2 sequences are MGHRA and YSYEKL. In nucleotides, the CDR3 is TGCGCCAGCAGCCAAACTAGCGGGAGCCAAGAGACCCAGTACTTC. Its translation is CASSQTSGSQETQYF.

The chain uses TRBV7-8 and TRBJ1-4, with D unresolved. Trimming cost V 5 bases and J 7 bases, with 8 bases left between them. Looked up from germline, CDR1 is SGHVS and CDR2 is FQNEAQ. The CDR3 length is 12 residues. This CDR3 is CASSPRLEKLFF. DNA of the CDR3: TGTGCCAGCAGCCCCCGACTTGAAAAACTGTTTTTT.

The table lists this clone with a count of one. This chain joins TRBV9 and TRBJ2-5; TRBD1 matches 10 bases. The CDR3 extends over 21 amino acids. Germline-derived CDR1 and CDR2 are SGDLS and YYNGEE. Germline trimming cut 0 bases from V and 2 bases from J; bases unmatched to any gene: 19. Here the CDR3 DNA reads TGTGCCAGCAGCGTAGCCACGATTTCCGGGACAGGGGTTCCCTTTCAAGAGACCCAGTACTTC. This translates into CASSVATISGTGVPFQETQYF.

This clone was detected only a few times. The chain has TRBV6-5 and TRBJ1-1; possible D gene TRBD1, 6 bases. Germline CDR1 and CDR2: MNHEY and SVGAGI. V was clipped by 6 bases and J by 7 bases, with 15 bases between them. The CDR3 consists of 13 residues. The DNA for the CDR3 is TGTGCCAGCAGACCAACAGGGCATTATGAAGCTTTCTTT. This sequence encodes CASRPTGHYEAFF.

This rearrangement joins TRBV12-5 to TRBJ2-6; no definite D call. Looked up from germline, CDR1 is LGHNT and CDR2 is FRNRAP. V was pared by 5 bases and J by 6 bases, with 8 bases between. This CDR3 contains 13 residues. CDR3 loop: CASGIFSANVLTF. In DNA form, the CDR3 reads TGTGCTAGTGGTATATTTTCGGCCAACGTCCTGACTTTC.